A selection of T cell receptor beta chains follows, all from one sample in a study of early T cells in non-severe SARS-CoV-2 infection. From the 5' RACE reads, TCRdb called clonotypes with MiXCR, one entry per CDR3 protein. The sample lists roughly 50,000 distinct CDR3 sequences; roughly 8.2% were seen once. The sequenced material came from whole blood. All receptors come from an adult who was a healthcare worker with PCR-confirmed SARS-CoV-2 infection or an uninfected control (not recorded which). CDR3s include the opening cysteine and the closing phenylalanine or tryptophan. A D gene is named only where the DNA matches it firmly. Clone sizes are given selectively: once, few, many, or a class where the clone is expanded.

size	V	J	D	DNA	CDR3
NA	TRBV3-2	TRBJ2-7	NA	TGTGCCAGCAGCCAAGACTGGACCGGGCTTCAATACGAGCAGTACTTC	CASSQDWTGLQYEQYF
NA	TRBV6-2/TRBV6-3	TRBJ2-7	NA	TGTGCCAGCACCGTTATGGGGGGCTATAGTACTGGACTATACGAGCAGTACTTC	CASTVMGGYSTGLYEQYF
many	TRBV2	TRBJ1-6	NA	TGTGCCAGCAGTGACAGAAGCTCCTATAATTCACCCCTCCACTTT	CASSDRSSYNSPLHF
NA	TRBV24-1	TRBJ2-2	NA	TGTGCCACCAGTGATAATAGGGAGCGGGACACCGGGGAGCTGTTTTTT	CATSDNRERDTGELFF
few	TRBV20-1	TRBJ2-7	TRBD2	TGCAGTGCTAATGGGGACTACCCTTTTAGGGAGCAGTACTTC	CSANGDYPFREQYF
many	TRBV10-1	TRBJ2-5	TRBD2	TGCGCCAGCAGTTCGGGACTAGCGGGAGACTGGGACCAGTACTTC	CASSSGLAGDWDQYF
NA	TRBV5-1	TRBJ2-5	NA	TGCGCCAGCAGCTTGTACAGGGTAGAGACCCAGTACTTC	CASSLYRVETQYF
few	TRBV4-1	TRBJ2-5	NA	TGCGCCAGCAGCCAAGCAGAGACCCAGTACTTC	CASSQAETQYF
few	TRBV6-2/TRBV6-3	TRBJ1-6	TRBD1	TGTGCCAGCAGTACCCCCGGGACAGGGGTTTACCGCGGCTCACCCCTCCACTTT	CASSTPGTGVYRGSPLHF
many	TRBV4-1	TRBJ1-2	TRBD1	TGCGCCAGCAGCCAAGACTACAGGGGAGATGGCTACACCTTC	CASSQDYRGDGYTF
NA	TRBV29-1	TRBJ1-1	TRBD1	TGCAGCGTTGAGGCCATCACTCCGGGACAGGGAACTGAAGCTTTCTTT	CSVEAITPGQGTEAFF
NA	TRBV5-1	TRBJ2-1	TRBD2	TGCGCCAGCCAGCGGGAAGATTATGAGCAGTTCTTC	CASQREDYEQFF
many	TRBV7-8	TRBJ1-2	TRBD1	TGTGCCAGCAGCTTAGCCTGGGACAGTCGGTGGAATGGCTACACCTTC	CASSLAWDSRWNGYTF
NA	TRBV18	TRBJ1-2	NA	TGTGCCAGCTCACCAGGAAGGGAAAACTATGGCTACACCTTC	CASSPGRENYGYTF
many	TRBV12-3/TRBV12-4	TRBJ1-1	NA	TGTGCCAGCAGTCCAAGACAGGCCCTGAGAGCTTTCTTT	CASSPRQALRAFF
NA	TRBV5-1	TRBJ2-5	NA	TGCGCCAGCGGAGAAGAGACCCAGTACTTC	CASGEETQYF
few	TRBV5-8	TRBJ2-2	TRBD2	TGTGCCAGCAGCTTGAGCGGGAGCACCGGGGAGCTGTTTTTT	CASSLSGSTGELFF
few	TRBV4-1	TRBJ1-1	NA	TGCGCCAGCAGCCAATACTCGAGGGGCACTGAAGCTTTCTTT	CASSQYSRGTEAFF
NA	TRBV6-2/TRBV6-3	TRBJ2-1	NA	TGTGCCAGCAGCAAGAGGACAACCGAGCAGTTCTTC	CASSKRTTEQFF
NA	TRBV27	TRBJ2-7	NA	TGTGCCAGCAGTTTATGGGCAGGGAGTACCTACGAGCAGTACTTC	CASSLWAGSTYEQYF
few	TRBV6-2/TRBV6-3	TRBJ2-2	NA	TGTGCCAGCAGTTACCCGGAGGCGGGGACACCGAGGACCGGGGAGCTGTTTTTT	CASSYPEAGTPRTGELFF
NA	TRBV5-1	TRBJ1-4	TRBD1	TGCGCCAGCAGCTTGCGGGGACAGGAAAAACTGTTTTTT	CASSLRGQEKLFF
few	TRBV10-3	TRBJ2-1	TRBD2	TGTGCCATCAGTGAGTCGAAGAGGCTAGCGGGAGGCTATGAGCAGTTCTTC	CAISESKRLAGGYEQFF
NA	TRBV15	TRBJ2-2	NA	TGTGCCACCAGCAGAGAATCATATGGCGGGGAGCTGTTTTTT	CATSRESYGGELFF
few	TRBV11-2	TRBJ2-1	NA	TGTGCCAGCAGCTTAAGGGTTGAGCAGTTCTTC	CASSLRVEQFF
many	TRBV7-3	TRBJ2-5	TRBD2	TGTGCCAGCAGCTTCGTGGGCGGGAGAAGCGAGACCCAGTACTTC	CASSFVGGRSETQYF
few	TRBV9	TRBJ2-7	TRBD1	TGTGCCAGCAGCGTAGGGCCGGGACAGGGGTACATTGATCCCCCCTACTACGAGCAGTACTTC	CASSVGPGQGYIDPPYYEQYF
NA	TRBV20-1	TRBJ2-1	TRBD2	TGCAGTGCTAGATCGGGGGAGGGAGGCGATGAGCAGTTCTTC	CSARSGEGGDEQFF
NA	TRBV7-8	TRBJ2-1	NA	TGTGCCAGCAGCTTAGAATGGGCGGGACGGGATGAGCAGTTCTTC	CASSLEWAGRDEQFF
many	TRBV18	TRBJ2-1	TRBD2	TGTGCCAGCTCACCCCTAGCGGGGAACTACAATGAGCAGTTCTTC	CASSPLAGNYNEQFF
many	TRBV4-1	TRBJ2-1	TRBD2	TGCGCCAGCAGCCAACCTAGCGGGGGGTTAGATGAGCAGTTCTTC	CASSQPSGGLDEQFF
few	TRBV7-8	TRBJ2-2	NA	TGTGCCAGCAGCCCCGGGACACCGAACACCGGGGAGCTGTTTTTT	CASSPGTPNTGELFF
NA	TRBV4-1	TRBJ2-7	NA	TGCGCCAGCGGAGACAGAGCCTCCTACGAGCAGTACTTC	CASGDRASYEQYF
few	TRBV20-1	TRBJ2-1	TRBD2	TGCAGTGCTAGACCCCCATCTAGCGGGGGAGGTGAGCAGTTCTTC	CSARPPSSGGGEQFF
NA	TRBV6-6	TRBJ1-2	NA	TGTGCCAGCAGTCCGGGGAGGGGCTCCGAAGGCTACACCTTC	CASSPGRGSEGYTF
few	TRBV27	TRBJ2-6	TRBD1	TGTGCCAGCAGGGCTACGGACAGGGCCGTGGCTGGGGCCAACGTCCTGACTTTC	CASRATDRAVAGANVLTF
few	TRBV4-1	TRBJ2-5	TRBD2	TGCGCCAGCAGCCAAGGACTAGCGGGGATAGGGACCCAGTACTTC	CASSQGLAGIGTQYF
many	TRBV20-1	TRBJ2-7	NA	TGCAGTGCCGTCCCGGGACACGATTCCTACGAGCAGTACTTC	CSAVPGHDSYEQYF
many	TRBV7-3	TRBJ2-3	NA	TGTGCCAGCAGCCTCGGCTATCCCACTAGCACAGATACGCAGTATTTT	CASSLGYPTSTDTQYF
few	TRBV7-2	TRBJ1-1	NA	TGTGCCAGCAGGCCCGGGACACCTGAAGCTTTCTTT	CASRPGTPEAFF
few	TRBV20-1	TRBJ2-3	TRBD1	TGCAGTGCTAGGCAGACAGGGGGGGTGGATACGCAGTATTTT	CSARQTGGVDTQYF